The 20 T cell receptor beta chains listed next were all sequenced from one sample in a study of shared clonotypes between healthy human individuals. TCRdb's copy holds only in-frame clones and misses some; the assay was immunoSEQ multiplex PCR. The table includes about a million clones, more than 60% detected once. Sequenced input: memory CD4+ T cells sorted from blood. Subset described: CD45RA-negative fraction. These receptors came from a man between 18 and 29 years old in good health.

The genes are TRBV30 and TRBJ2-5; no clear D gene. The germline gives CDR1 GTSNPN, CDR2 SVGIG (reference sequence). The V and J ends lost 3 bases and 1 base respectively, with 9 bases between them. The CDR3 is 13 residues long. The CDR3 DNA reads TGTGCCTGGAGAGAGTCCGTCCAAGAGACCCAGTACTTC. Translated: CAWRESVQETQYF.

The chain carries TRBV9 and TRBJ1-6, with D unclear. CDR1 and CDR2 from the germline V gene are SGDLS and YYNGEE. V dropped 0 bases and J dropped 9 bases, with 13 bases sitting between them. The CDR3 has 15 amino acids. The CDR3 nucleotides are TGTGCCAGCAGCGTAGAAACCGGCGGCGGTTCACCCCTCCACTTT. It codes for CASSVETGGGSPLHF.

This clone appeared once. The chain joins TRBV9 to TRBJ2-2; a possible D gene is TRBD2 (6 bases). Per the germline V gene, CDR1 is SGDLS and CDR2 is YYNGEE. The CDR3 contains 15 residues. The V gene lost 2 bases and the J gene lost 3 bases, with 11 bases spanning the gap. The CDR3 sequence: CASSVGSIDTGELFF. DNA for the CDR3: TGTGCCAGCAGCGTCGGGAGTATCGACACCGGGGAGCTGTTTTTT.

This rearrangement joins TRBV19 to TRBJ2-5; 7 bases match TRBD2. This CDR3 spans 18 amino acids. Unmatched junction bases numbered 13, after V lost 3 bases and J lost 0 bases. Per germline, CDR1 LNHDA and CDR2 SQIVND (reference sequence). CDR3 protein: CASSIGGGGGPYQETQYF. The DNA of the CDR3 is TGTGCCAGTAGTATTGGGGGTGGCGGGGGACCGTACCAAGAGACCCAGTACTTC.

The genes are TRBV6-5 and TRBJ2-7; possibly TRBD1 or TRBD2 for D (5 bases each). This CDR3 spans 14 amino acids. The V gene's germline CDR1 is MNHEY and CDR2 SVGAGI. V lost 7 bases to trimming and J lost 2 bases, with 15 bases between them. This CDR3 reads CASIRGAVAYEQYF. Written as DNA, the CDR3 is TGTGCCAGCATTAGAGGGGCAGTGGCCTACGAGCAGTACTTC.

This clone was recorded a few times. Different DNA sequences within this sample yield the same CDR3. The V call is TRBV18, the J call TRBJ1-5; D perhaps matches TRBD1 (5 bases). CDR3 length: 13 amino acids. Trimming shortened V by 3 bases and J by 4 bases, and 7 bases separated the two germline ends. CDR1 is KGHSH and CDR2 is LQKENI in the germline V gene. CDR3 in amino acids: CASSPTENQPQHF. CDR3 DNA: TGTGCCAGCTCACCGACAGAAAATCAGCCCCAGCATTTT.

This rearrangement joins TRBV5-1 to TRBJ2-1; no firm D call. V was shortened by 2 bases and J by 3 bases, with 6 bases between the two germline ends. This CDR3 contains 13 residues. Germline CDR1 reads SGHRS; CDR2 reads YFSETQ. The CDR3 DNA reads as TGCGCCAGCAGCTTTAACCTCTACAATGAGCAGTTCTTC. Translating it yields CASSFNLYNEQFF.

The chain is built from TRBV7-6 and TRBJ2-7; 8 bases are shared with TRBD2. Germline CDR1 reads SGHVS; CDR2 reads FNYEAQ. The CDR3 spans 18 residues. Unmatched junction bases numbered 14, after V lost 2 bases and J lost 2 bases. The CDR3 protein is CASSLTPPEGSGAYEQYF. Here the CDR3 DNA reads TGTGCCAGCAGCTTAACCCCCCCGGAGGGTAGCGGGGCCTACGAGCAGTACTTC.

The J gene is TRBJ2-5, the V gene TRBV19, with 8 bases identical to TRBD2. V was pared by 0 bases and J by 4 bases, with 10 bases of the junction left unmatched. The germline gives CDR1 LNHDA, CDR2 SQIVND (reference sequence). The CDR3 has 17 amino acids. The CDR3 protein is CASSIDGLARVGETQYF. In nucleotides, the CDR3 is TGTGCCAGTAGTATAGACGGACTAGCCCGCGTGGGAGAGACCCAGTACTTC.

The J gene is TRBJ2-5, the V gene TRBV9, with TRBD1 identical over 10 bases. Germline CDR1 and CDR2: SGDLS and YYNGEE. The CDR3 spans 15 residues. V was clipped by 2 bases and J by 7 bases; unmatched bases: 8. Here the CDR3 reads CASSVGTGEYGTQYF. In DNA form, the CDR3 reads TGTGCCAGCAGCGTCGGGACAGGGGAGTACGGGACCCAGTACTTC.

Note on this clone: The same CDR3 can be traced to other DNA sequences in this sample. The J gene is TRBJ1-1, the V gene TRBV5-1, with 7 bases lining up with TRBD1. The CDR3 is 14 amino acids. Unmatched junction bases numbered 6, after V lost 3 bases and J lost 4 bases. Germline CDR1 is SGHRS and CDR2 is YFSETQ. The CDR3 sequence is CASSSQGGSTEAFF. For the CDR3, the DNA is TGCGCCAGCAGCTCTCAGGGGGGCTCCACTGAAGCTTTCTTT.

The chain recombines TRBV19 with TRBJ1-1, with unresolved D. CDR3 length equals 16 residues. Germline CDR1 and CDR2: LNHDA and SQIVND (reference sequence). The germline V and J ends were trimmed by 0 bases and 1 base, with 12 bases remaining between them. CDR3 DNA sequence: TGTGCCAGTAGTATAGAAATCGGCTTAGAGAACACTGAAGCTTTCTTT. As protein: CASSIEIGLENTEAFF.

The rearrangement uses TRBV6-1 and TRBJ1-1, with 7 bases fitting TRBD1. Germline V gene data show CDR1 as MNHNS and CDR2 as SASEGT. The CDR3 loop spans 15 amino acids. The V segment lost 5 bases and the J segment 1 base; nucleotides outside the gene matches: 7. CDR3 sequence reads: CASSSQQGRNTEAFF. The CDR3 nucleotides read TGTGCCAGCAGTAGTCAACAGGGGCGGAACACTGAAGCTTTCTTT.

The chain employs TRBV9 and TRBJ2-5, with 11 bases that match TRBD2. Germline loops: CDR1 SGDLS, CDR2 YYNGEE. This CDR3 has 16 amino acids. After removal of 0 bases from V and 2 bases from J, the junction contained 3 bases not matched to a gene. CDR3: CASSVGASGGQETQYF. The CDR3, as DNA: TGTGCCAGCAGCGTAGGAGCTAGCGGGGGGCAAGAGACCCAGTACTTC.

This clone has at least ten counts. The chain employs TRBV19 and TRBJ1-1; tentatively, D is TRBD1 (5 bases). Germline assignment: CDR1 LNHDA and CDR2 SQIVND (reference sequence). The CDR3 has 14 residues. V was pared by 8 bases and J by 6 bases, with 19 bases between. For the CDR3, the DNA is TGTGCCAGTGACCGCGGAGGAGGGGTACCTGAAGCTTTCTTT. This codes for CASDRGGGVPEAFF.

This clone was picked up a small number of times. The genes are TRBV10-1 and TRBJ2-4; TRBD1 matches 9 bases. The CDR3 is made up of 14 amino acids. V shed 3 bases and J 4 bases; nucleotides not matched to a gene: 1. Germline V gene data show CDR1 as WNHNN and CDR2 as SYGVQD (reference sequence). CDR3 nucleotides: TGCGCCAGCAGTGATGGGACAGGGAAAAACATTCAGTACTTC. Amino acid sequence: CASSDGTGKNIQYF.

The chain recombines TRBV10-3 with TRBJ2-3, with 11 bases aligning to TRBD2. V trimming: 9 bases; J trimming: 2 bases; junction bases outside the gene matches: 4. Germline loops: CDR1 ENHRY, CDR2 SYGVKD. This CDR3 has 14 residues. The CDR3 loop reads CAISGGAYTDTQYF. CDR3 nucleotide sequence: TGTGCCATTAGCGGGGGGGCCTACACAGATACGCAGTATTTT.

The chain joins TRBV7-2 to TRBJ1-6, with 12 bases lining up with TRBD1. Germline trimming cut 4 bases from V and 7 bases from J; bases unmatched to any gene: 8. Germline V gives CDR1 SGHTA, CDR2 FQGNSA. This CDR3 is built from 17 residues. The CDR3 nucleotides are TGTGCCAGCAGCTCTAGGGACAGGGGGCGCGGGAATTCACCCCTCCACTTT. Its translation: CASSSRDRGRGNSPLHF.

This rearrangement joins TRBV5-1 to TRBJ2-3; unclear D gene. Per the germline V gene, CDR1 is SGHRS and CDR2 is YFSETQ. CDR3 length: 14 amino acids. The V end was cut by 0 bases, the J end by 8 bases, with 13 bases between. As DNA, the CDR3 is TGCGCCAGCAGCTTGGCCGGACCCACTCTTACGCAGTATTTT. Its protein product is CASSLAGPTLTQYF.

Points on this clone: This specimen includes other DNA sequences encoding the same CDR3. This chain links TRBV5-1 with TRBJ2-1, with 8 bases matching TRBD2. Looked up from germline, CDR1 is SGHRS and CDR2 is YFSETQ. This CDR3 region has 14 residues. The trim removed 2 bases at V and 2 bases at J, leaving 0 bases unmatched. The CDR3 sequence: CASSLAGAYNEQFF. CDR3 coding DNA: TGCGCCAGCAGCTTAGCGGGAGCCTACAATGAGCAGTTCTTC.